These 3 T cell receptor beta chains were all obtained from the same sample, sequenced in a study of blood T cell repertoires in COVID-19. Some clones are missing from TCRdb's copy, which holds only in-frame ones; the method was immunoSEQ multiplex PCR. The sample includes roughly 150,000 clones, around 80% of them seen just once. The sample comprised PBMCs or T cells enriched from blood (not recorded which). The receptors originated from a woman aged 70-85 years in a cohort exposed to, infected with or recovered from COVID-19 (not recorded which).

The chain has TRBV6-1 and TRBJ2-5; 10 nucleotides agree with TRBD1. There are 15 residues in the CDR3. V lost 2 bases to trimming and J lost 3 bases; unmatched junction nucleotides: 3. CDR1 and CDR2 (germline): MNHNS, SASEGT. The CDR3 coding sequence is TGTGCCAGCAGTGAAAGCGGGACAGGGGAAGAGACCCAGTACTTC. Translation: CASSESGTGEETQYF.

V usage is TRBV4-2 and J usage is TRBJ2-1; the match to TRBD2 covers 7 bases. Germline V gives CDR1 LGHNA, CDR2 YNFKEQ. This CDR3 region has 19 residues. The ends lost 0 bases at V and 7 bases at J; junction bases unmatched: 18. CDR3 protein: CASSQEVAPVRGGRNEQFF. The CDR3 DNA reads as TGTGCCAGCAGCCAAGAAGTTGCCCCGGTCCGGGGAGGGCGGAATGAGCAGTTCTTC.

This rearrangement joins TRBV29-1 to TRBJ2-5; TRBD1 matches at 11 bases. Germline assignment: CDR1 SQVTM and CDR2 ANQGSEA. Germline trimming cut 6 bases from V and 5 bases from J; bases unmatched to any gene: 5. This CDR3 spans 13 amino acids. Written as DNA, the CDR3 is TGCAGCGTCGGACAGGGGGCGGGGGAGACCCAGTACTTC. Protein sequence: CSVGQGAGETQYF.